The present T cell receptor (beta chain) was sequenced within a study of blood T cell repertoires in COVID-19 (dated by TCRdb to the early 2020s). With regard to the full study: Collaborator samples came from the United States, Italy and Spain and covered acute and convalescent phases of COVID-19. The prospective study material was composed of cDNA or gDNA derived from T cells, B-cell-depleted T cells, or PBMCs. Subjects who had been exposed to COVID-19, were actively infected with it, or had recovered from it provided the deeply sampled blood TCRbeta repertoires that made up the dataset. The repertoires were made available in a free public database intended to serve as a resource for research on the immune response to SARS-CoV-2. Samples were obtained from the ongoing ImmuneRACE study (first 160 participants) and from over 1,000 subjects provided by 6 global collaborators. Sample metadata almost always included a de-identified subject ID, COVID-19 status, age in years and sex. HLA class I and class II types, where available, came from metadata supplied by the sample provider rather than from assay-based typing.

Summary of the overall study and its limitations: How much clinical and demographic metadata was included differed by source and by participant, and the metadata was provided uncurated.

Spanning cysteine to phenylalanine, the CDR3 consists of 14 amino acids. CDR3 DNA is the only sequence kept; it has 42 bases, read in frame from the first base. At the junction V is shortened by 2 bases and J by 2 bases, with 8 bases in between. The germline V gene (reference sequence) supplies CDR1 MNHEY and CDR2 SMNVEV. Points on this clone: Its cognate antigen has yet to be identified. No base quality information exists; no much larger clone differs at one position.

Participants in the prospective study were enrolled through a virtual design, were aged roughly 18 to 100 years, and lived in about two dozen United States geographic areas. To assign participants to cohorts, the prospective study relied on clinical history that participants themselves reported in a screening survey and a study questionnaire. For ImmuneRACE Cohort 3, a participant was defined as recovered based on two consecutive negative NP/OP PCR tests, clearance by a healthcare professional, or resolution of symptoms. In the prospective study, whole blood, serum and a nasopharyngeal or oropharyngeal swab were collected from each participant by mobile phlebotomists. Prospective study participants could optionally give additional blood draws and questionnaires over an approximately 2-month period. Prospective study blood samples were shipped either frozen or at room temperature before DNA extraction.

The immunoSEQ Assay, a bias-controlled multiplex PCR, was used to amplify TCRbeta CDR3 regions from genomic DNA. Under the source paper's analysis protocol: Within the assay, amplification of reference gene primers was used to estimate how many nucleated cells each sample contained. Sequence reads were collapsed and filtered to measure the absolute abundance of every unique TCRbeta CDR3 rearrangement. For each sample, productive Simpson clonality was calculated as the square root of Simpson's diversity index across productive rearrangements. Drawn from immuneACCESS, this table holds only the in-frame rearrangements with V and J called that TCRdb kept. Clones are partly lost; checked studies trace under half to an unresolved V gene and leave the rest unexplained. From that table come the V and J calls and clone size; the DNA was used to work out D and trimming. This sample is represented by around 300,000 clones; around nine tenths of them were singletons. 6% to 6.5% of the sample belongs to the ten largest clones.

The sequenced sample was PBMCs or T cells enriched from blood (not recorded which). Here the chain combines TRBV27 and TRBJ2-3, with the D segment identity uncertain. The origin of this receptor is a woman in her 40s who had recovered from COVID-19. At the DNA level, the sequence is TGTGCCAGCAGTTTAACGGTGCCCACAGATACGCAGTATTTT. It is translated as CASSLTVPTDTQYF.